This T cell receptor (beta chain) was recorded in a study of CD8 T cells in ankylosing spondylitis. Study results and limitations: From matched ankylosing spondylitis synovial fluid, disease-linked clones were reportedly recovered at significantly enriched levels.

This clonotype was picked up many times. Its target is unknown. With 0 bases removed from V and 7 bases from J, the gap between germline ends came to 19 bases. There are 17 residues in the CDR3. Germline CDR1 reads MNHEY; CDR2 reads SVGAGI. For TCR beta, libraries came from quantitative 5'-RACE with molecular barcodes. One entry per CDR3 protein, called by TCRdb with MiXCR from the 5' RACE reads. The sample includes under 250,000 distinct CDR3 sequences, around 8% of them seen just once. This clonotype was sampled from a female donor with ankylosing spondylitis or in good health (not recorded which). The chain has TRBV6-5 and TRBJ2-1; D is ambiguous. The sequencing input was blood, either unsorted or a sorted T cell fraction (not recorded which). DNA of the CDR3: TGTGCCAGCAGTTACTCGTTCCCTAAGGTTGGGGAAAATGAGCAGTTCTTC. Encoded protein: CASSYSFPKVGENEQFF.